The present T cell receptor beta chain was sequenced within a study of blood T cell repertoires in COVID-19. Study background: Nucleic acid was either cDNA or gDNA, and it came from T cells, B-cell-depleted T cells, or PBMCs.

The CDR3 is made up of 13 amino acids. The V gene lost 4 bases and the J gene lost 4 bases, with 12 bases spanning the gap. Germline V lookup: CDR1 SGHRS, CDR2 YFSETQ. Sequenced by immunoSEQ multiplex PCR; TCRdb stores in-frame clones only, minus some. The sample has about 180,000 clones, 70% to 90% seen once. The sample comprised peripheral blood. The source is a man aged 60 to 75 with acute or convalescent COVID-19. The chain is built from TRBV5-1 and TRBJ2-7; D is ambiguous. CDR3 in DNA: TGCGCCAGCAGCGGGCCCCTGGTTTACGAGCAGTACTTC. This gives the protein CASSGPLVYEQYF.